This TCR beta chain was recovered during a study of cytomegalovirus exposure and HLA in healthy donors. Study summary: Samples from HLA-typed donors yielded 65 million to 90 million unique TCRs in an early data release. General study findings and limits: With high specificity and sensitivity, the classifier reportedly diagnosed cytomegalovirus status. A later analysis linked a missense variant in DCLRE1C to the trimming of TCR beta V and J genes. The likely explanation for a cluster of highly shared sequence variants was sequencing artifact.

Trimming took off 4 bases at V and 2 bases at J, with 9 bases between the two ends. The germline CDR1 and CDR2 sequences are SGHNT and YYREEE (reference sequence). CDR3 length equals 13 residues. 13 Jbeta primers and 60 Vbeta primers were used for the PCR. TCRdb keeps only in-frame clones here, not all; method: immunoSEQ multiplex PCR. The table has around 88,000 clones, 78% seen once. With regard to this clone: Its specificity is unknown.

This sequence originates from a woman in her forties in good health and CMV-seropositive. Sequenced: PBMCs. This chain joins TRBV5-4 and TRBJ2-5; the D gene is possibly TRBD2 (6 bases). CDR3 sequence: CASSRDSQETQYF. DNA of the CDR3: TGTGCCAGCAGCCGGGACTCGCAAGAGACCCAGTACTTC.